Listed below are T cell receptor beta chains from one sample, sequenced in a study of post-analysis software for immune sequencing data. TCRdb passed the PCR reads through MiXCR, listing each CDR3 protein once. The sample records some 890,000 distinct CDR3 sequences, roughly 50% being singletons. Sequencing was done on a sample of blood. The receptors here all came from a girl between 5 and 17 years old with multiple sclerosis. The CDR3 runs from the conserved cysteine through the conserved F or W. The D gene is left open where the match is weak. Expanded clones are given a class, and other clones once, few, many or no size at all.

NA,TRBJ1-4,NA,TRBV6-5,CASSSPAGATNEKLFF,TGTGCCAGCAGTTCCCCAGCAGGTGCAACTAATGAAAAACTGTTTTTT
NA,TRBJ1-2,few,TRBV9,CASSVGRDDGYTF,TGTGCCAGCAGCGTTGGCAGGGATGACGGCTACACCTTC
TRBD2,TRBJ2-5,NA,TRBV25-1,CASSLGGAGTQYF,TGTGCCAGCAGCCTCGGGGGGGCCGGGACCCAGTACTTC
NA,TRBJ2-7,many,TRBV5-6,CASSSLHGSYEQYF,TGTGCCAGCAGCTCCCTGCATGGATCCTACGAGCAGTACTTC
NA,TRBJ2-4,NA,TRBV5-1,CASSEGTHVAKNIQYF,TGCGCCAGCAGCGAGGGGACTCATGTGGCCAAAAACATTCAGTACTTC
NA,TRBJ2-5,few,TRBV9,CASSVAARQETQYF,TGTGCCAGCAGCGTAGCAGCCCGACAAGAGACCCAGTACTTC
TRBD1,TRBJ2-7,NA,TRBV12-3/TRBV12-4,CASSPHPDRVYEQYF,TGTGCCAGCAGTCCGCACCCAGACAGGGTCTACGAGCAGTACTTC
NA,TRBJ2-7,few,TRBV6-1,CASSEEGQLGTHTYEQYF,TGTGCCAGCAGTGAAGAAGGACAACTAGGGACTCATACCTACGAGCAGTACTTC
TRBD1,TRBJ1-4,NA,TRBV5-6,CASSHQQGAEEKLFF,TGTGCCAGCAGCCACCAACAGGGGGCTGAGGAAAAACTGTTTTTT
TRBD2,TRBJ2-3,NA,TRBV6-6,CASSYRKGTNTDTQYF,TGTGCCAGCAGTTACAGGAAGGGGACTAACACAGATACGCAGTATTTT
NA,TRBJ2-7,NA,TRBV29-1,CSVEGEGGPEQYF,TGCAGCGTGGAAGGGGAGGGGGGGCCTGAGCAGTACTTC
TRBD2,TRBJ2-3,NA,TRBV7-8,CASSVYPTSGGRDTQYF,TGTGCCAGCAGCGTTTACCCGACTAGCGGGGGGAGGGATACGCAGTATTTT
NA,TRBJ1-1,NA,TRBV9,CVSSVRSGGTEAFF,TGTGTCAGCAGCGTACGATCAGGCGGCACTGAAGCTTTCTTT
NA,TRBJ2-7,NA,TRBV6-6,CASSYMGAQYF,TGTGCCAGCAGTTACATGGGGGCCCAGTACTTC
TRBD1,TRBJ2-3,NA,TRBV9,CASTYRGRGDTQYF,TGTGCCAGCACCTACAGGGGACGTGGGGATACGCAGTATTTT
NA,TRBJ1-1,NA,TRBV20-1,CSARGVVGTEAFF,TGCAGTGCTCGAGGGGTGGTGGGCACTGAAGCTTTCTTT
TRBD1,TRBJ2-7,once,TRBV18,CASSSLRDRDEQYF,TGTGCCAGCTCATCCCTCCGGGACAGAGACGAGCAGTACTTC
NA,TRBJ2-7,NA,TRBV12-3/TRBV12-4,CASRPALNLYEQYF,TGTGCCAGCAGACCAGCTCTAAATCTCTACGAGCAGTACTTC
TRBD1,TRBJ2-3,NA,TRBV7-8,CASSLASGGNTDTQYF,TGTGCCAGCAGCTTAGCATCAGGGGGAAACACAGATACGCAGTATTTT
NA,TRBJ2-7,NA,TRBV11-2,CASSLTAGQSQYF,TGTGCCAGCAGCTTAACGGCCGGACAGTCGCAGTACTTC
NA,TRBJ1-2,NA,TRBV7-9,CASSLDRGNGGYTF,TGTGCCAGCAGCTTAGATAGGGGTAACGGTGGCTACACCTTC
NA,TRBJ1-1,few,TRBV24-1,CATSVLETGLRLNTEAFF,TGTGCCACCAGTGTTCTAGAAACAGGGCTCCGCTTGAACACTGAAGCTTTCTTT
TRBD2,TRBJ2-5,NA,TRBV5-1,CASSLGGRLAGETQYF,TGCGCCAGCAGCTTGGGGGGTCGGCTAGCGGGGGAGACCCAGTACTTC
TRBD2,TRBJ2-3,few,TRBV5-1,CASSSFGGGYTQYF,TGCGCCAGCAGCTCCTTCGGCGGGGGGTATACGCAGTATTTT
NA,TRBJ2-1,few,TRBV12-3/TRBV12-4,CASSLVLSEDEQFF,TGTGCCAGCAGTTTAGTACTATCTGAGGATGAGCAGTTCTTC
NA,TRBJ2-5,NA,TRBV20-1,CSAYQAFQETQYF,TGCAGTGCTTACCAGGCGTTCCAAGAGACCCAGTACTTC
TRBD1,TRBJ2-3,NA,TRBV5-1,CASSEQGAGTDTQYF,TGCGCCAGCAGCGAACAGGGGGCAGGCACAGATACGCAGTATTTT
TRBD2,TRBJ2-3,NA,TRBV27,CASSLKAGVRDTQYF,TGTGCCAGCAGTTTAAAGGCGGGAGTGCGAGATACGCAGTATTTT
NA,TRBJ2-7,NA,TRBV6-4,CASSEGDGSSYEQYF,TGTGCCAGCAGTGAGGGGGACGGGAGCTCCTACGAGCAGTACTTC
NA,TRBJ2-7,few,TRBV12-5,CASGLPRGFRVEQYF,TGTGCTAGTGGTTTACCCAGGGGATTTCGGGTCGAGCAGTACTTC
TRBD1,TRBJ2-1,NA,TRBV4-1,CASRSRDREVHEQFF,TGCGCCAGCAGGTCCCGGGACAGGGAGGTCCATGAGCAGTTCTTC
TRBD2,TRBJ2-5,NA,TRBV25-1,CASRSGGWTETQYF,TGTGCCAGCAGATCGGGGGGATGGACGGAGACCCAGTACTTC
NA,TRBJ1-4,NA,TRBV7-2,CASSRTANNEKLFF,TGTGCCAGCAGCCGGACAGCGAATAATGAAAAACTGTTTTTT
NA,TRBJ1-6,NA,TRBV4-2,CATQGEGRRNSPLHF,TGTGCCACCCAAGGGGAGGGCAGGAGGAATTCACCCCTCCACTTT
TRBD1,TRBJ2-7,few,TRBV20-1,CSANPQGGGYEQYF,TGCAGTGCTAACCCACAGGGGGGAGGCTACGAGCAGTACTTC
TRBD1,TRBJ1-1,NA,TRBV6-1,CASSDRQGSAEAFF,TGTGCCAGCAGCGACCGACAGGGGAGCGCTGAAGCTTTCTTT
TRBD2,TRBJ2-1,NA,TRBV12-3/TRBV12-4,CASSWRGGTYNEQFF,TGTGCCAGCAGTTGGCGGGGGGGAACTTACAATGAGCAGTTCTTC
NA,TRBJ2-7,once,TRBV10-3,CAISVTGVLYEQYF,TGTGCCATCAGTGTTACAGGAGTTCTCTACGAGCAGTACTTC
NA,TRBJ1-5,NA,TRBV29-1,CSVGEDSNQPQHF,TGCAGCGTTGGAGAGGATAGCAATCAGCCCCAGCATTTT
NA,TRBJ2-5,NA,TRBV18,CASSPRPEETQYF,TGTGCCAGCTCACCACGGCCAGAAGAGACCCAGTACTTC
TRBD2,TRBJ2-1,NA,TRBV20-1,CSAEPWTSFEQFF,TGCAGTGCTGAACCCTGGACTAGCTTTGAGCAGTTCTTC
NA,TRBJ2-7,NA,TRBV7-3,CASSSGRSAEQYF,TGTGCCAGCAGCTCCGGCCGGTCGGCCGAGCAGTACTTC
TRBD2,TRBJ2-7,few,TRBV5-1,CASSFLTRLAGSSYEQYF,TGCGCCAGCAGCTTCCTAACTAGACTAGCGGGCTCCTCCTACGAGCAGTACTTC
NA,TRBJ2-7,NA,TRBV29-1,CSVEGRTPYEQYF,TGCAGCGTTGAAGGCCGAACCCCCTACGAGCAGTACTTC
TRBD1,TRBJ1-5,NA,TRBV4-1,CASSQGRGTGEGSQPQHF,TGCGCCAGCAGCCAAGGCAGGGGGACAGGAGAGGGATCCCAGCCCCAGCATTTT
TRBD2,TRBJ2-7,NA,TRBV28,CASSSPLLERGAYEQYF,TGTGCCAGCAGTTCCCCCCTTTTGGAGCGGGGGGCCTACGAGCAGTACTTC
TRBD2,TRBJ2-5,once,TRBV5-1,CASSWGLAGVGSQETQYF,TGCGCCAGCAGCTGGGGACTAGCGGGAGTTGGATCACAAGAGACCCAGTACTTC
NA,TRBJ1-6,NA,TRBV6-2/TRBV6-3,CASSWLPVGQRYNSPLHF,TGTGCCAGCAGTTGGCTACCCGTAGGACAGAGATATAATTCACCCCTCCACTTT
TRBD2,TRBJ2-7,NA,TRBV12-3/TRBV12-4,CASSLGLAANEQYF,TGTGCCAGCAGTTTAGGGCTAGCGGCTAACGAGCAGTACTTC
NA,TRBJ2-7,NA,TRBV29-1,CSVVLQFPYEQYF,TGCAGCGTTGTCCTACAGTTCCCCTACGAGCAGTACTTC
TRBD1,TRBJ2-7,NA,TRBV5-1,CASSTGQGASYEQYF,TGCGCCAGCAGCACCGGACAGGGAGCCTCCTACGAGCAGTACTTC
TRBD1,TRBJ2-7,NA,TRBV29-1,CSVWDRATYEQYF,TGCAGCGTATGGGACAGGGCTACCTACGAGCAGTACTTC
NA,TRBJ2-7,NA,TRBV5-1,CARQYRAYEQYF,TGCGCCCGGCAGTACAGGGCCTACGAGCAGTACTTC
NA,TRBJ2-3,NA,TRBV7-2,CASSLIIAAGDTQYF,TGTGCCAGCAGCTTAATTATCGCAGCGGGAGATACGCAGTATTTT
NA,TRBJ2-3,NA,TRBV20-1,CSARGESTDTQYF,TGCAGTGCTAGAGGGGAGAGCACAGATACGCAGTATTTT
TRBD2,TRBJ2-7,NA,TRBV7-9,CASSLVSSGRSAEQYF,TGTGCCAGCAGCTTAGTCTCCAGCGGGAGGTCGGCAGAGCAGTACTTC